The next 32 T cell receptor beta chains were all read from a single sample in a study of T-cell reconstitution after alpha-beta-depleted transplantation in children. The TCRbeta library was prepared with unique molecular identifiers. TCRdb analysed the PCR reads with MiXCR anew, one entry per CDR3 protein. The data show approximately 800,000 distinct CDR3 sequences, around 17% seen once. The sample was PBMCs, mostly from graft donor cells, taken 360 days after TCRalphabeta/CD19-depleted stem cell transplant. These receptors all come from a male patient younger than 18 who had a stem cell transplant for acute lymphoblastic leukemia, so the T cells may come from the graft donor.

The genes are TRBV7-8 and TRBJ2-2; tentative D call: TRBD2 (6 bases). Trimming shortened V by 2 bases and J by 4 bases, and 14 bases separated the two germline ends. This CDR3 region has 16 residues. Germline V gene sequence: CDR1 SGHVS, CDR2 FQNEAQ. CDR3 amino acids: CASSLNPGVVTGELFF. The CDR3 DNA follows: TGTGCCAGCAGCTTAAACCCGGGAGTGGTCACCGGGGAGCTGTTTTTT.

This clonotype turned up a few times. The V gene is TRBV5-1, the J gene TRBJ2-7; 10 bases are shared with TRBD2. Germline-derived CDR1 and CDR2 are SGHRS and YFSETQ. The CDR3 runs to 17 residues. J was trimmed by 2 bases and V by 2 bases; bases with no gene match: 10. CDR3 bases: TGCGCCAGCAGCTTAGCTCTAGCGGGAGCTGGTACCTACGAGCAGTACTTC. Translating it yields CASSLALAGAGTYEQYF. The full variable domain, rest sourced from reference TRBV5-1 and TRBJ2-7, is KAGVTQTPRYLIKTRGQQVTLSCSPISGHRSVSWYQQTPGQGLQFLFEYFSETQRNKGNFPGRFSGRQFSNSRSEMNVSTLELGDSALYLCASSLALAGAGTYEQYFGPGTRLTVT.

This clonotype was observed many times. The chain combines TRBV27 with TRBJ2-1, with D hard to call. Per the germline V gene, CDR1 is MNHEY and CDR2 is SMNVEV (reference sequence). The CDR3 runs to 12 residues. V was clipped by 3 bases and J by 6 bases, with 6 bases between them. CDR3 region: CASSFPPNEQFF. As DNA, the CDR3 is TGTGCCAGCAGTTTTCCCCCCAATGAGCAGTTCTTC.

J is TRBJ1-1 and V is TRBV7-3; D is ambiguous. Trimming pared 5 bases from V and 1 base from J, leaving 11 bases between. CDR3 length equals 14 residues. Per germline, CDR1 SGHTA and CDR2 FQGTGA. The CDR3 region has the DNA TGTGCCAGCAGCATTGGACCGTCGAACACTGAAGCTTTCTTT. Translated: CASSIGPSNTEAFF.

Ten or more counts support this clonotype. The chain combines TRBV7-3 with TRBJ2-1; 11 bases map to TRBD1. CDR1 is SGHTA and CDR2 is FQGTGA in the germline V gene. CDR3 size: 15 residues. Trimming at V came to 3 bases and at J to 7 bases, leaving 5 bases not matched to a gene. For the CDR3, the DNA is TGTGCCAGCAGCTTCGGGGGGACAGGGGGTAATGAGCAGTTCTTC. Protein product: CASSFGGTGGNEQFF. The complete variable domain, with remaining parts taken from reference TRBV7-3 and TRBJ2-1, reads GAGVSQTPSNKVTEKGKYVELRCDPISGHTALYWYRQSLGQGPEFLIYFQGTGAADDSGLPNDRFFAVRPEGSVSTLKIQRTERGDSAVYLCASSFGGTGGNEQFFGPGTRLTVL.

J is TRBJ2-7 and V is TRBV7-3; 8 nucleotides agree with TRBD2. The trim removed 5 bases at V and 3 bases at J, leaving 18 bases unmatched. Germline lookup yields CDR1 SGHTA and CDR2 FQGTGA. This CDR3 has 18 residues. The CDR3 reads CASSQTWSGGRRFYEQYF. DNA for the CDR3: TGTGCCAGCAGCCAAACATGGTCTGGCGGGAGGAGATTCTACGAGCAGTACTTC.

The V gene is TRBV11-2, the J gene TRBJ2-1; no definite D call. The germline gives CDR1 SGHAT, CDR2 FQNNGV. V was pared by 3 bases and J by 8 bases, with 17 bases between. CDR3 length: 15 amino acids. The CDR3 spells CASSFHEVGYDEQFF. CDR3 coding DNA: TGTGCCAGCAGCTTTCATGAAGTGGGGTACGATGAGCAGTTCTTC.

V is TRBV13 and J is TRBJ1-1; 9 bases match TRBD1. CDR3 length: 15 residues. CDR1 PRHDT and CDR2 FYEKMQ come from the germline V gene (reference sequence). With V trimmed by 2 bases and J by 3 bases, 4 bases remained unmatched. The CDR3 region is CASSLLGTGHTEAFF. The CDR3 nucleotides are TGTGCCAGCAGCTTATTAGGGACAGGGCACACTGAAGCTTTCTTT.

This clonotype occurred many times. The chain employs TRBV29-1 and TRBJ1-2; D is possibly TRBD1 (5 bases). V lost 8 bases and J lost 2, with 15 bases in between. The CDR3 spans 13 residues. The germline CDR1 and CDR2 sequences are SQVTM and ANQGSEA. CDR3 sequence (DNA): TGCAGCTCAGGCGGAGGGGAAAACTATGGCTACACCTTC. This codes for CSSGGGENYGYTF.

This clonotype occurred a few times. V and J are TRBV27 and TRBJ2-4; D may be TRBD2 (6 bases). Germline values: CDR1 MNHEY, CDR2 SMNVEV (reference sequence). The CDR3 is 14 amino acids. The V end lost 5 bases, the J end lost 9 bases, and 17 bases lay between the germline ends. CDR3 region: CASSLNAGRPIQYF. CDR3 DNA: TGTGCCAGCAGTCTAAACGCCGGGAGACCCATTCAGTACTTC.

This clonotype was counted between two and nine times. The chain couples TRBV20-1 to TRBJ2-7, with TRBD2 identical over 14 bases. This CDR3 comprises 16 residues. J was trimmed by 1 base and V by 6 bases; bases with no gene match: 8. The germline gives CDR1 DFQATT, CDR2 SNEGSKA (reference sequence). The CDR3: CSAAGTSGSLSYEQYF. The CDR3 region has the DNA TGCAGTGCCGCCGGGACTAGCGGGAGTTTATCCTACGAGCAGTACTTC.

This clonotype was detected many times. The rearrangement links TRBV4-1 to TRBJ2-7; TRBD2 is a possible D gene (5 bases). Trimming took 1 base from V and 2 from J, leaving 9 bases between them. The CDR3 has 14 residues. The germline V gene encodes CDR1 MGHRA and CDR2 YSYEKL. Written as DNA, the CDR3 is TGCGCCAGCAGCCAAGCGGGGTCAACCTACGAGCAGTACTTC. This codes for CASSQAGSTYEQYF.

This clonotype was picked up a small number of times. The chain has TRBV5-1 and TRBJ1-6, with 7 positions matching TRBD1. The CDR3 spans 14 residues. Germline CDR1 and CDR2: SGHRS and YFSETQ. With 6 bases clipped from V and 7 bases from J, the junction kept 7 bases outside the gene matches. The CDR3 DNA reads as TGCGCCAGCACTCTGACAGGGTTGAATTCACCCCTCCACTTT. Protein sequence: CASTLTGLNSPLHF.

The genes are TRBV11-1 and TRBJ2-2, with D unresolved. Germline assignment: CDR1 SGHAT and CDR2 FQDESV (reference sequence). The V and J ends lost 6 bases and 5 bases respectively, with 13 bases between them. CDR3 length: 14 amino acids. The chain's CDR3 is CASSGPAETGELFF. The CDR3 nucleotides are TGTGCCAGCAGTGGACCGGCCGAGACCGGGGAGCTGTTTTTT.

CDR3 DNA sequence: TGCGCCAGCAGCGCGGGGACATTCTCCTATAATTCACCCCTCCACTTT. It codes for CASSAGTFSYNSPLHF. The chain employs TRBV5-1 and TRBJ1-6; D perhaps matches TRBD1 (6 bases). Germline assignment: CDR1 SGHRS and CDR2 YFSETQ. The CDR3 loop spans 16 amino acids. V lost 4 bases to trimming and J lost 0 bases, with 11 bases between them.

This clonotype was found a few times. The V and J genes are TRBV2 and TRBJ1-1; a possible D gene is TRBD1 (6 bases). From germline, CDR1 is SNHLY and CDR2 FYNNEI. V shed 11 bases and J shed 0 bases, with 16 bases lying between them. The CDR3 has 14 amino acids. The CDR3 bases are TGTGCCCGGCCGGGGGGGCCAATGAACACTGAAGCTTTCTTT. It specifies CARPGGPMNTEAFF. Complete variable domain (other parts from reference TRBV2 and TRBJ1-1): EPEVTQTPSHQVTQMGQEVILRCVPISNHLYFYWYRQILGQKVEFLVSFYNNEISEKSEIFDDQFSVERPDGSNFTLKIRSTKLEDSAMYFCARPGGPMNTEAFFGQGTRLTVV.

V gene TRBV12-3 or TRBV12-4 combines with J gene TRBJ2-2; 10 nucleotides align to TRBD2. Trimming took 0 bases from V and 1 from J; bases not matched to a gene: 20. The CDR3 loop spans 23 amino acids. The CDR3 DNA reads as TGTGCCAGCAGTTTAGCGCTAAAAGGTTTACGCCCTAGCGGGAGCGGGAACACCGGGGAGCTGTTTTTT. Translation: CASSLALKGLRPSGSGNTGELFF.

The sample holds a few counts of this clonotype. The rearrangement joins TRBV30 to TRBJ1-1, with D perhaps matching TRBD1 (5 bases). This CDR3 has 14 amino acids. CDR1 GTSNPN and CDR2 SVGIG come from the germline V gene (reference sequence). The V end was cut by 2 bases, the J end by 5 bases, with 15 bases between. For the CDR3, the DNA is TGTGCCTGGAGTATCTATAGAGGGGTAACTGAAGCTTTCTTT. This gives the protein CAWSIYRGVTEAFF. Full variable domain (rest looked up from reference TRBV30 and TRBJ1-1): SQTIHQWPATLVQPVGSPLSLECTVEGTSNPNLYWYRQAAGRGLQLLFYSVGIGQISSEVPQNLSASRPQDRQFILSSKKLLLSDSGFYLCAWSIYRGVTEAFFGQGTRLTVV.

The V call is TRBV12-3 or TRBV12-4, the J call TRBJ2-2; D is undetermined. CDR3 length equals 12 residues. V lost 1 base and J 13 bases, leaving 10 bases between the germline ends. DNA of the CDR3: TGTGCCAGCAGTTTAGGGCCCCCGGGGCTGTTTTTT. Amino acid sequence: CASSLGPPGLFF.

With respect to this clonotype: Sequence at one end of the junction differs from germline and may be a read error. The chain employs TRBV2 and TRBJ1-3, with 9 bases fitting TRBD1. This CDR3 is built from 18 residues. Germline values: CDR1 SNHLY, CDR2 FYNNEI. CDR3 loop: CTSSSGLWDRDSGNTIYF. Here the CDR3 DNA reads TGTACCAGCAGTAGTGGGCTTTGGGACAGGGATTCTGGAAACACCATATATTTT.

In DNA, the CDR3 is TGTGCCAGCGGCCGGACAGAAGAGCAGTTCTTC. This encodes CASGRTEEQFF. The chain links TRBV6-1 to TRBJ2-1, with D possibly TRBD1 on 6 matching bases. The CDR3 runs to 11 residues. Germline V lookup: CDR1 MNHNS, CDR2 SASEGT. Trimming stripped 8 bases from V and 10 bases from J, with 12 bases between.

The rearrangement uses TRBV15 and TRBJ1-2; 9 bases align to TRBD1. J lost 6 bases, V lost 3 bases, and 5 bases had no gene match. The V gene's germline CDR1 is LNHNV and CDR2 YYDKDF (reference sequence). CDR3 length: 14 residues. CDR3 region: CATSSFDRGNGYTF. In DNA form, the CDR3 reads TGTGCCACCAGCAGTTTTGACAGGGGGAATGGCTACACCTTC.

The chain has TRBV4-2 and TRBJ2-7; 10 positions agree with TRBD1. CDR1 and CDR2 (germline): LGHNA, YNFKEQ. CDR3 length equals 18 residues. The trim removed 0 bases at V and 1 base at J, leaving 9 bases unmatched. CDR3 nucleotides: TGTGCCAGCAGCCAAGATGGGGCCCGGGACAGGGGATCCTACGAGCAGTACTTC. Its protein product is CASSQDGARDRGSYEQYF.

The table lists this clonotype with a few counts. This rearrangement joins TRBV5-1 to TRBJ2-1, with D possibly matching TRBD2 (5 bases). V lost 6 bases, J lost 0 bases, and 16 bases lay in between. Per germline, CDR1 SGHRS and CDR2 YFSETQ. The CDR3 spans 16 residues. The CDR3: CASTVTSGVSYNEQFF. Written as DNA, the CDR3 is TGCGCCAGCACCGTGACGAGCGGAGTCTCCTACAATGAGCAGTTCTTC.

The chain links TRBV20-1 to TRBJ1-1, with a weak D call TRBD1 (5 bases). Trimming removed 4 bases from V and 0 bases from J, with 12 bases in between. From germline, CDR1 is DFQATT and CDR2 SNEGSKA (reference sequence). This CDR3 is 14 amino acids long. The CDR3 here is CSAKAGRLNTEAFF. The CDR3 region has the DNA TGCAGTGCTAAGGCAGGGAGGTTGAACACTGAAGCTTTCTTT.

The rearrangement uses TRBV5-1 and TRBJ2-7, with 8 nucleotides matching TRBD1. The CDR3 loop spans 16 amino acids. After removal of 4 bases from V and 2 bases from J, the junction contained 11 bases not matched to a gene. CDR1 is SGHRS and CDR2 is YFSETQ in the germline V gene. The CDR3 spells CASSQGQGDFPYEQYF. The CDR3 DNA sequence: TGCGCCAGCAGCCAAGGACAGGGTGACTTCCCCTACGAGCAGTACTTC. The whole variable domain, remainder taken from reference TRBV5-1 and TRBJ2-7, is KAGVTQTPRYLIKTRGQQVTLSCSPISGHRSVSWYQQTPGQGLQFLFEYFSETQRNKGNFPGRFSGRQFSNSRSEMNVSTLELGDSALYLCASSQGQGDFPYEQYFGPGTRLTVT.

This rearrangement joins TRBV27 to TRBJ2-4; D uncertain. Trimming took 3 bases from V and 1 from J, leaving 13 bases between them. CDR1 and CDR2 (germline): MNHEY, SMNVEV (reference sequence). CDR3 size: 16 residues. CDR3 amino acids: CASSFPRRRAKNIQYF. The CDR3 DNA reads as TGTGCCAGCAGTTTCCCAAGGAGAAGGGCCAAAAACATTCAGTACTTC.

This clonotype has just a few counts. This chain uses TRBV4-1 with TRBJ2-7; the match to TRBD1 covers 9 bases. V dropped 1 base and J dropped 2; count of bases not matched to a gene: 3. Germline V lookup: CDR1 MGHRA, CDR2 YSYEKL. CDR3 length equals 15 residues. In DNA form, the CDR3 reads TGCGCCAGCAGCCAAGGGGACAGGGTTACCTACGAGCAGTACTTC. It yields the protein CASSQGDRVTYEQYF.

The J gene is TRBJ2-1, the V gene TRBV15; 8 bases line up with TRBD2. The CDR3 runs to 16 residues. Germline CDR1 and CDR2: LNHNV and YYDKDF (reference sequence). Trimming at V came to 1 base and at J to 11 bases, leaving 13 bases not matched to a gene. The CDR3 DNA reads TGTGCCACCAGCAGAGCCGGCGGGGGGATTTCGGGAAAGCAGTTCTTC. Translating gives CATSRAGGGISGKQFF. Full variable domain (rest looked up from reference TRBV15 and TRBJ2-1): DAMVIQNPRYQVTQFGKPVTLSCSQTLNHNVMYWYQQKSSQAPKLLFHYYDKDFNNEADTPDNFQSRRPNTSFCFLDIRSPGLGDTAMYLCATSRAGGGISGKQFFGPGTRLTVL.

This clonotype was observed a handful of times. The rearrangement links TRBV7-9 to TRBJ1-2, with 10 bases identical to TRBD1. Unmatched junction bases numbered 6, after V lost 2 bases and J lost 3 bases. The CDR3 length is 16 residues. In germline, CDR1 is SEHNR, CDR2 FQNEAQ (reference sequence). This CDR3 reads CASSLTGDRGDYGYTF. CDR3 coding DNA: TGTGCCAGCAGCTTAACGGGGGACAGGGGCGACTATGGCTACACCTTC.

The V and J genes are TRBV7-8 and TRBJ2-7; 9 bases fit TRBD1. The CDR3 consists of 15 residues. V shed 2 bases, J shed 3 bases, and the junction held 5 bases outside the gene matches. Germline loops: CDR1 SGHVS, CDR2 FQNEAQ. This CDR3 is CASSLRTGEVYEQYF. CDR3 nucleotides: TGTGCCAGCAGCTTACGGACAGGGGAAGTCTACGAGCAGTACTTC.

V is TRBV4-1 and J is TRBJ2-1; D call uncertain. The CDR3 has 13 residues. Per the germline V gene, CDR1 is MGHRA and CDR2 is YSYEKL. V lost 4 bases, J lost 6 bases, and 10 bases lay in between. The CDR3 reads CASSPPLRNEQFF. The DNA for the CDR3 is TGCGCCAGCAGCCCCCCACTCCGCAATGAGCAGTTCTTC.